The 21 T cell receptor beta chains given below trace back to one sample, sequenced in a study of blood T cell repertoires in COVID-19. The protocol was immunoSEQ multiplex PCR, while the TCRdb copy is restricted to in-frame clones and leaves out a portion. The repertoire has about 290,000 clones, 85% of them found once; the top ten carry less than 4.5%. The sample consisted of peripheral blood. These receptors came from a woman aged 45-60 years with active or convalescent COVID-19.

The chain employs TRBV28 and TRBJ1-5; 7 nucleotides match TRBD1. Germline V CDR1 and CDR2: MDHEN, SYDVKM. Trimming took 7 bases from V and 8 from J; bases not matched to a gene: 5. The CDR3 loop spans 12 amino acids. The CDR3 DNA reads TGTGCCAGCACCCACAGGGGTGAGCCCCAGCATTTT. Translating it yields CASTHRGEPQHF.

The rearrangement joins TRBV7-9 to TRBJ1-1; D is uncertain. The germline V gene encodes CDR1 SEHNR and CDR2 FQNEAQ (reference sequence). V lost 0 bases and J lost 0, with 8 bases in between. There are 15 residues in the CDR3. CDR3 loop: CASSLAQVVNTEAFF. CDR3 coding DNA: TGTGCCAGCAGCTTAGCGCAGGTTGTGAACACTGAAGCTTTCTTT.

This clone was seen only a few times. The chain combines TRBV12-5 with TRBJ2-5; D possibly corresponds to TRBD2 (6 bases). The CDR3 runs to 13 residues. The V and J ends lost 6 bases and 3 bases respectively, with 11 bases between them. Germline CDR1 is LGHNT and CDR2 is FRNRAP. CDR3 amino acids: CASGRWGEETQYF. As DNA, the CDR3 is TGTGCTAGTGGACGATGGGGGGAAGAGACCCAGTACTTC.

The chain recombines TRBV7-9 with TRBJ2-7, with 7 bases that match TRBD1. The J segment lost 5 bases and the V segment lost 2 bases, leaving 15 bases of the junction unmatched. Per the germline V gene, CDR1 is SEHNR and CDR2 is FQNEAQ (reference sequence). The CDR3 has 17 amino acids. The CDR3 DNA reads as TGTGCCAGCAGCTTAAGGTTGGGCCAGGGGGAAACCCACGAGCAGTACTTC. It translates to CASSLRLGQGETHEQYF.

Concerning this clone itself: This sample includes further DNA sequences coding for the same CDR3. This chain links TRBV6-5 with TRBJ1-2, with a tentative D call TRBD1 (6 bases). Germline V gene data show CDR1 as MNHEY and CDR2 as SVGAGI. V was clipped by 7 bases and J by 11 bases, with 14 bases between them. The CDR3 contains 11 residues. The CDR3 loop is CASTQGGGYTF. The CDR3 DNA reads as TGTGCCAGCACGCAAGGGGGGGGATACACCTTC.

The chain uses TRBV9 and TRBJ2-2, with D maybe TRBD1 (6 bases). CDR3 length: 14 residues. The germline V gene has CDR1 SGDLS and CDR2 YYNGEE. Trimming took 3 bases from V and 6 from J, leaving 12 bases between them. CDR3 DNA: TGTGCCAGCAGCGCATTACAGGGTTCCGGGGAGCTGTTTTTT. Residues: CASSALQGSGELFF.

V is TRBV19 and J is TRBJ1-1; 9 bases map to TRBD1. The V and J ends lost 6 bases and 4 bases, in that order; junction bases with no gene match: 12. Per germline, CDR1 LNHDA and CDR2 SQIVND (reference sequence). The CDR3 contains 16 residues. Here the CDR3 DNA reads TGTGCCAGTAGACCTGGGACAGGGTGGGGGAGCACTGAAGCTTTCTTT. Protein: CASRPGTGWGSTEAFF.

The J gene is TRBJ2-1, the V gene TRBV5-1, with TRBD2 matching 10 bases. V was pared by 5 bases and J by 4 bases, with 3 bases of the junction left unmatched. The V gene's germline CDR1 is SGHRS and CDR2 YFSETQ. The length of the CDR3 is 14 residues. CDR3 in DNA: TGCGCCAGCAGTCGGACTAGCGGATACAATGAGCAGTTCTTC. Its translation is CASSRTSGYNEQFF.

V usage is TRBV24-1 and J usage is TRBJ1-5, with D possibly matching TRBD1 (5 bases). The V and J ends lost 5 bases and 3 bases respectively, with 10 bases between them. In germline, CDR1 is KGHDR, CDR2 SFDVKD. This CDR3 has 14 residues. The CDR3 reads CATSAGGFNQPQHF. DNA of the CDR3: TGTGCCACCAGTGCCGGGGGTTTCAATCAGCCCCAGCATTTT.

This chain uses TRBV9 with TRBJ1-1; possibly TRBD1 for D (6 bases). Trimming removed 4 bases at V and 6 bases at J, with 16 bases between. This CDR3 contains 14 residues. The germline CDR1 and CDR2 sequences are SGDLS and YYNGEE. The CDR3 reads CASSLVQGKAEAFF. The CDR3 nucleotides read TGTGCCAGCAGCCTGGTACAGGGCAAAGCTGAAGCTTTCTTT. The full variable domain, in which reference TRBV9 and TRBJ1-1 provide the parts outside the CDR3, is DSGVTQTPKHLITATGQRVTLRCSPRSGDLSVYWYQQSLDQGLQFLIQYYNGEERAKGNILERFSAQQFPDLHSELNLSSLELGDSALYFCASSLVQGKAEAFFGQGTRLTVV.

The rearrangement joins TRBV14 to TRBJ2-5; perhaps TRBD2 as D (5 bases). Germline lookup yields CDR1 SGHDN and CDR2 FVKESK. Trimming took off 3 bases at V and 1 base at J, with 15 bases between the two ends. This CDR3 contains 16 residues. CDR3 protein: CASSQRPKGLQETQYF. CDR3 in DNA: TGTGCCAGCAGCCAGAGGCCAAAAGGACTCCAAGAGACCCAGTACTTC.

The chain couples TRBV11-2 to TRBJ2-2; D may be TRBD1 (5 bases). V shed 3 bases and J shed 2 bases, with 7 bases lying between them. Germline V gene sequence: CDR1 SGHAT, CDR2 FQNNGV. This CDR3 is 14 amino acids long. The CDR3: CASSFQGNTGELFF. The DNA for the CDR3 is TGTGCCAGCAGCTTCCAGGGAAACACCGGGGAGCTGTTTTTT.

The V gene is TRBV2, the J gene TRBJ2-7, with a tentative D call TRBD2 (7 bases). V gave up 7 bases and J gave up 3 bases, with 13 bases separating them. This CDR3 comprises 13 residues. Per the germline V gene, CDR1 is SNHLY and CDR2 is FYNNEI. Here the CDR3 reads CASKGGANYEQYF. CDR3 DNA sequence: TGTGCCAGCAAGGGGGGGGCGAACTACGAGCAGTACTTC. Supplemented by reference TRBV2 and TRBJ2-7, the full variable domain reads EPEVTQTPSHQVTQMGQEVILRCVPISNHLYFYWYRQILGQKVEFLVSFYNNEISEKSEIFDDQFSVERPDGSNFTLKIRSTKLEDSAMYFCASKGGANYEQYFGPGTRLTVT.

The rearrangement uses TRBV19 and TRBJ2-3; 10 bases align to TRBD2. V lost 6 bases to trimming and J lost 4 bases; unmatched junction nucleotides: 4. The CDR3 extends over 14 amino acids. CDR1 LNHDA and CDR2 SQIVND come from the germline V gene (reference sequence). CDR3 region: CASRNSGRPDTQYF. The CDR3 DNA reads as TGTGCCAGTAGGAATAGCGGGAGGCCAGATACGCAGTATTTT.

For the CDR3, the DNA is TGCGCCAGCAGCCAGGGCGGGAGGAATGAGCAGTTCTTC. Protein sequence: CASSQGGRNEQFF. The chain is built from TRBV4-1 and TRBJ2-1; 8 bases align to TRBD2. Losses at the gene ends were 3 bases for V and 7 bases for J; bases not matched to a gene: 2. Germline V gene sequence: CDR1 MGHRA, CDR2 YSYEKL. There are 13 residues in the CDR3.

The chain carries TRBV5-1 and TRBJ2-7, with D perhaps matching TRBD1 (5 bases). The CDR3 sequence is 16 residues long. Looked up from germline, CDR1 is SGHRS and CDR2 is YFSETQ. V lost 3 bases to trimming and J lost 0 bases, with 16 bases between them. This chain's CDR3 is CASSSVQGKGSYEQYF. The CDR3 DNA reads TGCGCCAGCAGCTCGGTTCAGGGAAAAGGCTCCTACGAGCAGTACTTC.

The CDR3 sequence is CSVHGTGAGQETQYF. The DNA for the CDR3 is TGCAGCGTTCACGGGACAGGCGCGGGGCAAGAGACCCAGTACTTC. This chain connects TRBV29-1 to TRBJ2-5; 8 bases match TRBD1. The trim removed 5 bases at V and 2 bases at J, leaving 10 bases unmatched. This CDR3 has 15 residues. In germline, CDR1 is SQVTM, CDR2 ANQGSEA.

CDR3 sequence: CASSLGQGRSGANVLTF. The CDR3 nucleotides read TGTGCCAGCAGCCTTGGACAGGGCCGCTCTGGGGCCAACGTCCTGACTTTC. This chain joins TRBV3-1 (or the pseudogene TRBV3-2) and TRBJ2-6; 8 bases align to TRBD1. The V and J ends lost 4 bases and 0 bases, in that order; junction bases with no gene match: 5. The CDR3 runs 17 residues. Germline V gene data show CDR1 as LGHDT and CDR2 as YNNKEL (reference sequence).

The CDR3 coding sequence is TGTGCCAGCAGCCCTACGACCGGGACAGGCTACGAGCAGTACTTC. Translation gives CASSPTTGTGYEQYF. The rearrangement uses TRBV11-2 and TRBJ2-7; 8 nucleotides agree with TRBD1. Unmatched junction bases numbered 9, after V lost 5 bases and J lost 3 bases. The germline CDR1 and CDR2 sequences are SGHAT and FQNNGV. The CDR3 runs 15 residues.

The chain joins TRBV10-3 to TRBJ1-3, with a tentative D call TRBD1 (5 bases). Trimming left V 2 bases short and J 6 bases short, with 8 bases between. The CDR3 contains 13 residues. The V gene's germline CDR1 is ENHRY and CDR2 SYGVKD. For the CDR3, the DNA is TGTGCCATCAGTGAGCAGACAGTAAACACCATATATTTT. Translation gives CAISEQTVNTIYF.

V is TRBV11-2 and J is TRBJ2-7; 7 nucleotides align to TRBD1. CDR3 length: 15 residues. Trimming at V came to 5 bases and at J to 6 bases, leaving 13 bases not matched to a gene. The germline gives CDR1 SGHAT, CDR2 FQNNGV. The CDR3 protein is CASSRETGQVAEQYF. CDR3 in DNA: TGTGCCAGCAGCCGAGAAACTGGACAGGTAGCCGAGCAGTACTTC.